The 13 T cell receptor beta chains given below trace back to one sample, sequenced in a study of shared clonotypes between healthy human individuals. Clones were read by immunoSEQ multiplex PCR, and TCRdb kept only the in-frame ones, dropping some. The table records more than 2 million clones, approximately 95% of them present only once. CD45RO-negative cells were positively selected for CCR7, leaving out terminally differentiated effector memory CD45RA+ cells. The sequenced material came from naive CD8+ T cells sorted from blood. The receptors shown here come from a man aged 18 to 29 in good health.

The chain links TRBV13 to TRBJ1-3; perhaps TRBD1 as D (5 bases). Per the germline V gene, CDR1 is PRHDT and CDR2 is FYEKMQ (reference sequence). The CDR3 is 16 residues long. V gave up 1 base and J gave up 0 bases, with 10 bases separating them. The CDR3 spells CASSLVRAPSGNTIYF. In nucleotides, the CDR3 is TGTGCCAGCAGCTTAGTCAGGGCCCCCTCTGGAAACACCATATATTTT.

This chain joins TRBV6-5 and TRBJ1-1; tentative D call: TRBD1 (5 bases). V lost 6 bases to trimming and J lost 3 bases, with 14 bases between them. CDR3 length equals 14 residues. CDR1 is MNHEY, CDR2 SVGAGI, per germline. The DNA for the CDR3 is TGTGCCAGCAGCCTACTTAGGGACTACACTGAAGCTTTCTTT. This sequence encodes CASSLLRDYTEAFF.

The rearrangement links TRBV2 to TRBJ1-2; tentative D call: TRBD1 (5 bases). CDR1 and CDR2 (germline): SNHLY, FYNNEI. The CDR3 is 13 amino acids. V lost 6 bases and J lost 6, with 14 bases in between. CDR3 residues: CASRAVQGDGYTF. The CDR3, as DNA: TGTGCCAGCAGGGCGGTTCAGGGCGATGGCTACACCTTC.

The chain has TRBV13 and TRBJ1-1, with TRBD1 matching over 7 bases. CDR3 length: 16 amino acids. In germline, CDR1 is PRHDT, CDR2 FYEKMQ (reference sequence). The V and J ends lost 1 base and 4 bases, in that order; junction bases with no gene match: 9. Here the CDR3 DNA reads TGTGCCAGCAGCTTAGTTCTTCTGGGACAGCCCACTGAAGCTTTCTTT. It codes for CASSLVLLGQPTEAFF.

This clone was recorded once. This chain joins TRBV11-2 and TRBJ2-1; the D gene is possibly TRBD2 (6 bases). CDR1 and CDR2 (germline): SGHAT, FQNNGV. V dropped 1 base and J dropped 4 bases, with 8 bases sitting between them. The CDR3 length is 14 residues. The CDR3 reads CASSLGGVYNEQFF. The CDR3 DNA reads as TGTGCCAGCAGCTTAGGCGGGGTTTACAATGAGCAGTTCTTC.

The J gene is TRBJ2-3, the V gene TRBV7-9, with D possibly being TRBD1 or TRBD2 (5 bases each). This CDR3 spans 15 amino acids. Germline CDR1 and CDR2: SEHNR and FQNEAQ (reference sequence). Trimming took 7 bases from V and 1 from J, leaving 15 bases between them. The CDR3 here is CASISEWDGTDTQYF. DNA for the CDR3: TGTGCCAGCATCTCAGAGTGGGACGGCACAGATACGCAGTATTTT.

Note on this clone: A read error is the likely source, as a far larger clone sits one nucleotide away. This chain joins TRBV7-9 and TRBJ1-2; 7 positions match TRBD1. The V gene's germline CDR1 is SEHNR and CDR2 FQNEAQ (reference sequence). The CDR3 spans 13 residues. The CDR3 sequence: CVSSSDRVKGYTF. In DNA form, the CDR3 reads TGTGTCAGCAGCTCTGACAGGGTAAAAGGCTACACCTTC.

The chain uses TRBV25-1 and TRBJ2-7; 10 nucleotides align to TRBD2. Trimming removed 8 bases from V and 3 bases from J; junction bases left unmatched: 4. This CDR3 is 13 amino acids long. CDR1 and CDR2 (germline): MGHDK, SYGVNS. CDR3 in amino acids: CASSWTSGYEQYF. In DNA, the CDR3 is TGTGCCAGCTCCTGGACTAGCGGCTACGAGCAGTACTTC.

In regard to this clone: This sequence may be a read error, since a much larger clone differs from it by one base. The identical CDR3 is also encoded by other nucleotide sequences in the sample. The chain's CDR3 is CASSLGPSYEQYF. Here the CDR3 DNA reads TGTGCCAGCAGCTTAGGCCCCTCCTACGAGCAGTACTTC. V gene TRBV11-3 combines with J gene TRBJ2-7, with D uncertain. Trimming removed 1 base from V and 0 bases from J, with 4 bases in between. Germline V CDR1 and CDR2: SGHNT, YENEEA. This CDR3 comprises 13 residues.

This chain links TRBV28 with TRBJ1-3, with D possibly TRBD1 on 5 matching bases. Germline values: CDR1 MDHEN, CDR2 SYDVKM. The CDR3 runs 13 residues. V was pared by 7 bases and J by 4 bases, with 11 bases between. The CDR3 nucleotides are TGTGCCAGCACCTCGACAGAGGGAAACACCATATATTTT. Translation gives CASTSTEGNTIYF. Looking up the rest from reference TRBV28 and TRBJ1-3 gives the full variable domain: DVKVTQSSRYLVKRTGEKVFLECVQDMDHENMFWYRQDPGLGLRLIYFSYDVKMKEKGDIPEGYSVSREKKERFSLILESASTNQTSMYLCASTSTEGNTIYFGEGSWLTVV.

For this clone: The same CDR3 is also encoded by other DNA sequences in this sample. The chain joins TRBV25-1 to TRBJ1-1; D gene uncertain. V shed 1 base and J shed 4 bases, with 1 base lying between them. The germline CDR1 and CDR2 sequences are MGHDK and SYGVNS. The CDR3 sequence is 11 residues long. CDR3 nucleotides: TGTGCCAGCAGTGAATCCACTGAAGCTTTCTTT. Its translation is CASSESTEAFF.

The chain employs TRBV19 and TRBJ1-1; D is possibly TRBD1 (5 bases). There are 14 residues in the CDR3. The germline V gene encodes CDR1 LNHDA and CDR2 SQIVND (reference sequence). V was clipped by 3 bases and J by 4 bases, with 12 bases between them. CDR3 sequence reads: CASSIWQGGTEAFF. In DNA, the CDR3 is TGTGCCAGTAGTATCTGGCAGGGCGGCACTGAAGCTTTCTTT.

This sequence joins TRBV5-1 and TRBJ2-7; no clear D. The CDR3 consists of 13 residues. V was cut by 7 bases and J by 0 bases, with 11 bases left in between. CDR1 is SGHRS, CDR2 YFSETQ, per germline. This CDR3 reads CASFAPSSYEQYF. The CDR3 DNA sequence: TGCGCCAGCTTCGCGCCCTCCTCCTACGAGCAGTACTTC.